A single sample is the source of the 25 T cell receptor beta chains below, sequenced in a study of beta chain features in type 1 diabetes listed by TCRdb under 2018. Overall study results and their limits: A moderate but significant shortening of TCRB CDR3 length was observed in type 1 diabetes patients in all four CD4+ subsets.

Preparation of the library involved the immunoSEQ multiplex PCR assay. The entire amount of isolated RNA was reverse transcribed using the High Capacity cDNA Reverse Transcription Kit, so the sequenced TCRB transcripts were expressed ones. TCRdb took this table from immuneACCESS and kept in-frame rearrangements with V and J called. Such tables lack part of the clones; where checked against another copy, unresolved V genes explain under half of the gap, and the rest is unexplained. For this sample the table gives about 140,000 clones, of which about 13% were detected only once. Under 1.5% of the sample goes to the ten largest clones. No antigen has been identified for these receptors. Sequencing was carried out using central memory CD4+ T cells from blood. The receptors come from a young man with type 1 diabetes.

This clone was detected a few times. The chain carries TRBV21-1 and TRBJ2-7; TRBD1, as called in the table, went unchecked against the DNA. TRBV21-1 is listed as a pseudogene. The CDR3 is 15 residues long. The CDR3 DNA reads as TGTGCCAGCAGCAAACCCCGGGACAGCTCCTACGAGCAGTACTTC. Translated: CASSKPRDSSYEQYF.

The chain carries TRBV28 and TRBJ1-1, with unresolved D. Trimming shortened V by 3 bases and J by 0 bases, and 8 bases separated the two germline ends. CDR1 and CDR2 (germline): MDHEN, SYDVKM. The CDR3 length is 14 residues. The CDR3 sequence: CASSLYSLNTEAFF. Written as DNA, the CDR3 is TGTGCCAGCAGTTTGTACAGCTTGAACACTGAAGCTTTCTTT.

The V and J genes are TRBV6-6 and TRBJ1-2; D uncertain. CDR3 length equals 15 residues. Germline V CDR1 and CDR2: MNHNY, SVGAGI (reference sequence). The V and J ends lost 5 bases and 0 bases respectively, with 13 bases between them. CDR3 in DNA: TGTGCCAGCAGTCCTAGGTTAGGCGCTAACTATGGCTACACCTTC. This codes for CASSPRLGANYGYTF.

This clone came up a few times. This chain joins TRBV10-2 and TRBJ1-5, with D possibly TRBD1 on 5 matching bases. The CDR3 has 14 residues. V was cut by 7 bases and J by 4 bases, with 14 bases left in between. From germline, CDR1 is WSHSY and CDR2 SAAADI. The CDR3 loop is CASNEGRENQPQHF. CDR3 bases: TGCGCCAGCAACGAGGGCAGGGAAAATCAGCCCCAGCATTTT.

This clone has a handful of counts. The CDR3 loop reads CASSLGQGVYGYTF. The CDR3 region has the DNA TGTGCCAGCAGTTTGGGACAGGGGGTGTATGGCTACACCTTC. The chain links TRBV2 to TRBJ1-2; TRBD1 matches at 11 bases. Germline values: CDR1 SNHLY, CDR2 FYNNEI. The CDR3 covers 14 residues. Losses at the gene ends were 5 bases for V and 5 bases for J; bases not matched to a gene: 4.

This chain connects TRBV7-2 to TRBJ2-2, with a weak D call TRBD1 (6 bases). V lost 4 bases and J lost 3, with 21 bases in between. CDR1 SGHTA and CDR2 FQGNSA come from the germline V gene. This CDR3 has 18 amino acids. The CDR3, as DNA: TGTGCCAGCAGCTCCAACGCAGGGGTTCGAGGGCACACCGGGGAGCTGTTTTTT. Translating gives CASSSNAGVRGHTGELFF.

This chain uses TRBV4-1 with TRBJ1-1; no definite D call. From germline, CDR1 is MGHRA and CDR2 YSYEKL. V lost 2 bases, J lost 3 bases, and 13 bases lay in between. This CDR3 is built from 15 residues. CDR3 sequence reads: CASSQPVLTDTEAFF. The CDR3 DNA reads TGCGCCAGCAGCCAACCCGTTCTGACGGACACTGAAGCTTTCTTT.

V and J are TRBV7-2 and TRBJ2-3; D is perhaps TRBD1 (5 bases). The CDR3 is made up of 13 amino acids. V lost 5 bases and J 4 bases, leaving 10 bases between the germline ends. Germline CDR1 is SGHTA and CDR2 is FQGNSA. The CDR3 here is CASSPSQADTQYF. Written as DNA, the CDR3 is TGTGCCAGCAGCCCCTCACAGGCAGATACGCAGTATTTT. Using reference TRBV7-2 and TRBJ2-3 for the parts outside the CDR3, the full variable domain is GAGVSQSPSNKVTEKGKDVELRCDPISGHTALYWYRQSLGQGLEFLIYFQGNSAPDKSGLPSDRFSAERTGGSVSTLTIQRTQQEDSAVYLCASSPSQADTQYFGPGTRLTVL.

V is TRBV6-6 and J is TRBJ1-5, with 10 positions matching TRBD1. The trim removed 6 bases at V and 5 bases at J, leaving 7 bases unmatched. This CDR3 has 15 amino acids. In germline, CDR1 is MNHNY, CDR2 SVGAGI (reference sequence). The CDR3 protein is CASSHGTGADQPQHF. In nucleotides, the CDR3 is TGTGCCAGCAGCCACGGGACAGGGGCGGATCAGCCCCAGCATTTT.

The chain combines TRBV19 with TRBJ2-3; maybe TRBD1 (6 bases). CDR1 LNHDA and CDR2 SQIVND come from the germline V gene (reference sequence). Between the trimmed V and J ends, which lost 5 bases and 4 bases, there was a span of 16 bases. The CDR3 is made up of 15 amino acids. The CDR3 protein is CASSRDGQTADTQYF. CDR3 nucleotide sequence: TGTGCCAGTAGTCGAGACGGACAGACGGCAGATACGCAGTATTTT. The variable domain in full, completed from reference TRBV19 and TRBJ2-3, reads DGGITQSPKYLFRKEGQNVTLSCEQNLNHDAMYWYRQDPGQGLRLIYYSQIVNDFQKGDIAEGYSVSREKKESFPLTVTSAQKNPTAFYLCASSRDGQTADTQYFGPGTRLTVL.

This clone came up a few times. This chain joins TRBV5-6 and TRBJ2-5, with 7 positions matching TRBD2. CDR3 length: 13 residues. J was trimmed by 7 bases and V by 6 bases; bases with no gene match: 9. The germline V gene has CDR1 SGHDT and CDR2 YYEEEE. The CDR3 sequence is CASTGGGHGTQYF. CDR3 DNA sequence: TGTGCCAGCACAGGCGGGGGTCACGGGACCCAGTACTTC.

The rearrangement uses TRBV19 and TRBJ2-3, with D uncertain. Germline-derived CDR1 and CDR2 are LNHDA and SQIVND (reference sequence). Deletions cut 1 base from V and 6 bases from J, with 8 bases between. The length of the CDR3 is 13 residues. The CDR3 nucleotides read TGTGCCAGTAGTATAGTAAATAAGGATACGCAGTATTTT. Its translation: CASSIVNKDTQYF.

CDR3 coding DNA: TGTGCCAGCAGTTACCCTTTAGACGGTGAAGCTTTCTTT. Residues: CASSYPLDGEAFF. V and J are TRBV6-6 and TRBJ1-1; D not certain. The V gene lost 2 bases and the J gene lost 7 bases, with 11 bases spanning the gap. The CDR3 sequence is 13 residues long. Germline V gene sequence: CDR1 MNHNY, CDR2 SVGAGI (reference sequence).

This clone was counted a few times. The CDR3 reads CAWTVFSLGDTEAFF. The CDR3 bases are TGTGCCTGGACAGTCTTCTCACTTGGGGACACTGAAGCTTTCTTT. The V call is TRBV30, the J call TRBJ1-1; unclear D gene. Trimming removed 4 bases at V and 3 bases at J, with 18 bases between. The germline V gene has CDR1 GTSNPN and CDR2 SVGIG (reference sequence). CDR3 length equals 15 residues.

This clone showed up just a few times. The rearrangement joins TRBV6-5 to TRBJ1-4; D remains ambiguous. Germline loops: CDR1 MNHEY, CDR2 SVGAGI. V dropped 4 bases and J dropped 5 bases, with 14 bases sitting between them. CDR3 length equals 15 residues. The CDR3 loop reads CASSSPGSMNEKLFF. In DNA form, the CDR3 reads TGTGCCAGCAGTTCTCCAGGATCTATGAATGAAAAACTGTTTTTT.

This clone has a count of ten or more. CDR3 in DNA: TGTGCCAGCAGCTTAGGACAGGGTGATTCACCCCTCCACTTT. Its protein product is CASSLGQGDSPLHF. The genes are TRBV11-3 and TRBJ1-6, with 7 bases that match TRBD1. CDR1 and CDR2 (germline): SGHNT, YENEEA. The CDR3 is 14 residues long. V gave up 1 base and J gave up 8 bases; unmatched junction bases: 2.

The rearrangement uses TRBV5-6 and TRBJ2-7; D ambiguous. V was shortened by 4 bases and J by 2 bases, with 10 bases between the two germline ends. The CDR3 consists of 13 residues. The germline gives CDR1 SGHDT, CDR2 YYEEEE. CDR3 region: CASSTDSTYEQYF. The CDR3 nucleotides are TGTGCCAGCAGCACGGATTCGACCTACGAGCAGTACTTC. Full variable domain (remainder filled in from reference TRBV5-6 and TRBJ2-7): DAGVTQSPTHLIKTRGQQVTLRCSPKSGHDTVSWYQQALGQGPQFIFQYYEEEERQRGNFPDRFSGHQFPNYSSELNVNALLLGDSALYLCASSTDSTYEQYFGPGTRLTVT.

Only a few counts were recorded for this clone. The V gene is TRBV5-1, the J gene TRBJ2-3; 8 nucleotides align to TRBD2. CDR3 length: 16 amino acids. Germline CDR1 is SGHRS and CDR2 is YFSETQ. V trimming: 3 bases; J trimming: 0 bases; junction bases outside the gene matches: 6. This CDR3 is CASSSLAGTSTDTQYF. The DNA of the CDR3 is TGCGCCAGCAGCTCATTAGCGGGGACCAGCACAGATACGCAGTATTTT.

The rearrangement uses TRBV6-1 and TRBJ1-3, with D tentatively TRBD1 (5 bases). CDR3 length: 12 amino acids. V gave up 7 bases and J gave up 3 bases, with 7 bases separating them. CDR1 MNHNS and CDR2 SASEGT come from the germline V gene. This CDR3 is CASKTDGNTIYF. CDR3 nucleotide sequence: TGTGCCAGCAAGACAGATGGAAACACCATATATTTT.

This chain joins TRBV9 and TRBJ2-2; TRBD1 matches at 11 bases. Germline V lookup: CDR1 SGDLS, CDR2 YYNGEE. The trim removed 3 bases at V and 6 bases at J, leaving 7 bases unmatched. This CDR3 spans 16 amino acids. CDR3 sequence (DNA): TGTGCCAGCAGCGCCCTCCCGGGACAGGGGGCCGGGGAGCTGTTTTTT. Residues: CASSALPGQGAGELFF.

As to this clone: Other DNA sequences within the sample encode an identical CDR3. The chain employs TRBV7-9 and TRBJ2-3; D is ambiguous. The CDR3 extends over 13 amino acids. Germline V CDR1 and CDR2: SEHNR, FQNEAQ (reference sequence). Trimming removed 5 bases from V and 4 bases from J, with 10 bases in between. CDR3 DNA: TGTGCCAGCAGCCCTCGTGGTCCAGATACGCAGTATTTT. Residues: CASSPRGPDTQYF.

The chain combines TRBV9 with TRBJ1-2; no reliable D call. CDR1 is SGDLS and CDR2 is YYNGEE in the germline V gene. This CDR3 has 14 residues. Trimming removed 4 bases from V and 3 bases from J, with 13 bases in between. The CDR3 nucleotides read TGTGCCAGCAGCCAAGATCTAACAGACTATGGCTACACCTTC. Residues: CASSQDLTDYGYTF.

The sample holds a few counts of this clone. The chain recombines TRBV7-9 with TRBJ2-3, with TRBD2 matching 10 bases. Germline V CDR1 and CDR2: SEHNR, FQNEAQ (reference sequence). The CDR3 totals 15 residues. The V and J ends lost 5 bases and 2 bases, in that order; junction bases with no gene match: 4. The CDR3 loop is CASSVTSGVTDTQYF. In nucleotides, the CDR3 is TGTGCCAGCAGCGTTACTAGCGGGGTCACAGATACGCAGTATTTT.

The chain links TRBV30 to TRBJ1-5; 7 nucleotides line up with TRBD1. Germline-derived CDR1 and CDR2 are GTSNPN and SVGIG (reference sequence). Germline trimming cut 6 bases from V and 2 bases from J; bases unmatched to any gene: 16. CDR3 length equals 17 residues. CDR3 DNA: TGTGCCTGCACGGGGGCAGGGGGGGTGATTGGCAATCAGCCCCAGCATTTT. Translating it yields CACTGAGGVIGNQPQHF.

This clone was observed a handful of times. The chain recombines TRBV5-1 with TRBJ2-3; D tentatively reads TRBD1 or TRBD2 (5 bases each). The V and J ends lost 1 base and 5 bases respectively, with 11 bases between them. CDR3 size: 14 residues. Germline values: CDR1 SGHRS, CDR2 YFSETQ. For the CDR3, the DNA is TGCGCCAGCAGCTTGACTGGGGGAGTAGATACGCAGTATTTT. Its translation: CASSLTGGVDTQYF.